These T cell receptor beta chains were read from a single sample in a study of OX40 agonist ivuxolimab in advanced cancers. TCRdb's copy holds only in-frame clones and misses some; the assay was immunoSEQ multiplex PCR. The data show approximately 62,000 clones, with around 90% seen just once and around 5.1% held by the top ten. Sequences were derived from CD4+ or CD8+ T cells sorted from blood, sampled in a trial of the OX40 agonist ivuxolimab. All receptors derive from an adult with an advanced solid tumor such as melanoma, head and neck, liver or kidney cancer. Both conserved end residues are part of each CDR3. The D gene is left open where the match is weak. For some rows the clone size is stated as once, few or many, or as a class when expanded; others skip it.

>TRBJ1-1|TRBD1|TRBV9|once
TGTGCCAGCAGCGCGCAGACAGGGCCCACTAACACTGAAGCTTTCTTT
CASSAQTGPTNTEAFF
>TRBJ2-7|TRBD2|TRBV5-1|NA
TGCGCCAGCAGCCTCTCGGGGGGTGCCCCTTCCGAGCAGTACTTC
CASSLSGGAPSEQYF
>TRBJ1-5|TRBD1|TRBV5-5|few
TGTGCCAGCAGCCGACAGGGTGATTCGGATCAGCCCCAGCATTTT
CASSRQGDSDQPQHF
>TRBJ1-2|NA|TRBV29-1|NA
TGCAGCGTAACCCCCCTCGGGGGAAATAACTATGGCTACACCTTC
CSVTPLGGNNYGYTF
>TRBJ1-4|TRBD1|TRBV28|NA
TGTGCCAGCAGTGCTCGGGACAGGGGGGAAAAACTGTTTTTT
CASSARDRGEKLFF
>TRBJ2-3|TRBD1|TRBV5-1|once
TGCGCCAGCAGCTTAGGGGACAGGGATATGTATTTT
CASSLGDRDMYF
>TRBJ2-2|NA|TRBV9|NA
TGTGCCAGCAGCGTAGCATCGGGAGTGGGCACCGGGGAGCTGTTTTTT
CASSVASGVGTGELFF
>TRBJ2-1|NA|TRBV7-2|once
TGTGCCAGCAGCTTAGAGGCCGGATACAATGAGCAGTTCTTC
CASSLEAGYNEQFF
>TRBJ2-7|TRBD1|TRBV5-1|NA
TGCGCCAGCAGCTCCACAGGGGGCGTAGGCCACGAGCAGTACTTC
CASSSTGGVGHEQYF
>TRBJ2-2|NA|TRBV2|few
TGTGCCAGCCGAAACGGGGTCGGGACCGGGGAGCTGTTTTTT
CASRNGVGTGELFF
>TRBJ1-1|TRBD1|TRBV28|NA
TGTGCCAGCAGTTTATATCTGACAGGGGCGACTTTCTTT
CASSLYLTGATFF
>TRBJ2-7|NA|TRBV7-6|NA
TGTGCCAGCAGCGCACATACCGGGACGATATACGAGCAGTACTTC
CASSAHTGTIYEQYF
>TRBJ2-5|TRBD2|TRBV7-2|NA
TGTGCCAGCAGTTACATGTCTAGCGGGTCCTTTCTGTCCGAGACCCAGTACTTC
CASSYMSSGSFLSETQYF
>TRBJ1-1|TRBD1|TRBV6-1|NA
TGTGCCAGCAGTGAAGATGGGACAGTTCTCGGTAGAGCTTTCTTT
CASSEDGTVLGRAFF
>TRBJ2-7|NA|TRBV28|NA
TGTGCCAGCAGTTGGGCCTCGGTACCCTACGAGCAGTACTTC
CASSWASVPYEQYF
>TRBJ1-6|NA|TRBV7-6|NA
TGTGCCAGCAGCTTGGACGGGAATAATTCACCCCTCCACTTT
CASSLDGNNSPLHF
>TRBJ1-5|NA|TRBV7-8|once
TGTGCCAGCAGCTTAAATCCGGGGCCCCAGCATTTT
CASSLNPGPQHF
>TRBJ2-5|TRBD1|TRBV7-3|NA
TGTGCCAGCAGCTTAGGTGGGACAGGGGGCAAAGAGACCCAGTACTTC
CASSLGGTGGKETQYF
>TRBJ1-1|NA|TRBV4-1|NA
TGCGCCAGCAGCCAAGATGGAGAGTTGGAAGCTTTCTTT
CASSQDGELEAFF
>TRBJ1-4|TRBD1|TRBV29-1|NA
TGCAGCGTTGAGGGAGGTGACAGGGGGGTTCGTGAAAAACTGTTTTTT
CSVEGGDRGVREKLFF
>TRBJ2-7|TRBD2|TRBV7-2|once
TGTGCCAGCAGCTTAGGACGCGGGAGGGCCTACGAGCAGTACTTC
CASSLGRGRAYEQYF
>TRBJ2-5|NA|TRBV28|NA
TGTGCCAGTTCCTACAGGCCCCCGGAGACCCAGTACTTC
CASSYRPPETQYF